This TCR beta chain was obtained from a study of CD8+ T cells in alopecia areata. As concerns this clone: Its target is not known.

Deletions cut 4 bases from V and 3 bases from J, with 7 bases between. This CDR3 contains 11 residues. Germline CDR1 GTSNPN, CDR2 SVGIG (reference sequence). Findings and caveats of the study: Scalp clonality and expanded CD8+ clones among the top 100 fell significantly with tofacitinib.

RNA extraction was followed by reverse transcription into cDNA, which acted as the sequencing template. Assay used: immunoSEQ multiplex PCR; TCRdb lists only in-frame clones, some missing. In the table there are about 42,000 clones, roughly two thirds of which are singletons. Stated treatment: oral pan-JAK inhibitor, 5-10 mg twice daily. The chain carries TRBV30 and TRBJ2-7; no reliable D call. The receptor comes from a human donor with alopecia areata. Here the sequenced sample was CD8+ T cells sorted from blood, taken at week 4, from a patient treated with tofacitinib. This chain's CDR3 is CAWKDFYEQYF. The CDR3 DNA reads as TGTGCCTGGAAAGATTTCTACGAGCAGTACTTC.